A single sample is the source of the 17 T cell receptor beta chains below, sequenced in a study of identical twins' blood T cells (dated by TCRdb to the early 2010s). The receptor library was made with 5' RACE. This sample was sequenced with an Illumina Genome Analyzer IIx. TCRdb reworked the public reads: Q25 trimming with fastp, MiXCR clone assembly, productive beta chains retained. Entries that share a CDR3 protein sequence are merged under the most common genes and DNA. The sample includes a few hundred thousand distinct CDR3 sequences, with roughly 28% observed a single time. Of the sample, roughly 6.1% is held by the ten largest clones. The sample taken for sequencing was PBMCs. The receptors were gathered from a woman aged 18 to 50 in good health.

The J gene is TRBJ1-1, the V gene TRBV19; D is possibly TRBD1 (5 bases). CDR1 is LNHDA, CDR2 SQIVND, per germline (reference sequence). The CDR3 spans 14 residues. Trimming pared 2 bases from V and 0 bases from J, leaving 7 bases between. CDR3 DNA sequence: TGTGCCAGTAGTATATGGGGCCTGAACACTGAAGCTTTCTTT. Encoded protein: CASSIWGLNTEAFF.

The chain joins TRBV10-3 to TRBJ2-1; TRBD2 matches at 7 bases. The CDR3 spans 16 residues. CDR1 is ENHRY and CDR2 is SYGVKD in the germline V gene. V was pared by 0 bases and J by 9 bases, with 11 bases of the junction left unmatched. CDR3 protein: CAISESDREESGEQFF. CDR3 bases: TGTGCCATCAGTGAGTCGGATCGGGAGGAATCGGGTGAGCAGTTCTTC.

Remarks on this clonotype: A read error is possible here, since a much larger clone lies one base away. V usage is TRBV10-3 and J usage is TRBJ2-7; 9 bases agree with TRBD2. Germline V gene lookup returns CDR1 ENHRY and CDR2 SYGVKD. There are 13 residues in the CDR3. The CDR3 DNA follows: TGTGCCGTCAGTCCGGGACTAGCAAATGAGCAGTACTTC. Translating it yields CAVSPGLANEQYF.

V is TRBV7-2 and J is TRBJ2-1; D remains unclear. The V end lost 4 bases, the J end lost 11 bases, and 15 bases lay between the germline ends. The CDR3 has 13 amino acids. Germline V gene lookup returns CDR1 SGHTA and CDR2 FQGNSA. CDR3 bases: TGTGCCAGCAGCTCCCATGGTGGAATGCAGCAGTTCTTC. Amino acid sequence: CASSSHGGMQQFF.

The chain uses TRBV7-7 and TRBJ2-2; the match to TRBD2 covers 11 bases. Germline lookup yields CDR1 SSHAT and CDR2 FNYEAQ (reference sequence). CDR3 length: 15 residues. Germline trimming cut 2 bases from V and 7 bases from J; bases unmatched to any gene: 3. The CDR3 loop reads CASSLLAGGRGELFF. CDR3 DNA: TGTGCCAGCAGCTTATTAGCGGGAGGGCGCGGGGAGCTGTTTTTT.

This clonotype was detected only a few times. The chain carries TRBV7-8 and TRBJ1-5; D possibly corresponds to TRBD1 (5 bases). This CDR3 is 16 amino acids long. Germline V gives CDR1 SGHVS, CDR2 FQNEAQ. Trimming took 1 base from V and 2 from J, leaving 12 bases between them. CDR3: CASSLEGAGGNQPQHF. The CDR3, as DNA: TGTGCCAGCAGCTTAGAAGGGGCGGGTGGCAATCAGCCCCAGCATTTT.

A note on this clonotype: A much larger clone is a single base away; this may be a read error. This sequence joins TRBV27 and TRBJ2-7; D is unresolved. This CDR3 contains 11 residues. In germline, CDR1 is MNHEY, CDR2 SMNVEV (reference sequence). CDR3 in DNA: TGTGTCGCAGGACGGGCCTACGAGCAGTACTTC. This gives the protein CVAGRAYEQYF.

The J gene is TRBJ1-1, the V gene TRBV27, with TRBD1 as a possible D gene (5 bases). Germline loops: CDR1 MNHEY, CDR2 SMNVEV (reference sequence). The V end lost 4 bases, the J end lost 4 bases, and 16 bases lay between the germline ends. The CDR3 contains 15 residues. In nucleotides, the CDR3 is TGTGCCAGCAGTTCGCTCGCAGGGCCCAGCACTGAAGCTTTCTTT. Amino acids: CASSSLAGPSTEAFF.

This clonotype was detected a few times. CDR3 DNA: TGTGCCAGCAGCCATGCAAGGACAGGGTTAGCTTTCTTT. Its translation: CASSHARTGLAFF. The J gene is TRBJ1-1, the V gene TRBV3-1; 8 nucleotides line up with TRBD1. The V gene end was trimmed by 3 bases and the J gene end by 10 bases; junction bases not matched to a gene: 7. The CDR3 is made up of 13 amino acids. Germline assignment: CDR1 LGHDT and CDR2 YNNKEL (reference sequence).

The chain links TRBV19 to TRBJ2-1, with unresolved D. Deletions cut 1 base from V and 1 base from J, with 8 bases between. Germline V lookup: CDR1 LNHDA, CDR2 SQIVND (reference sequence). This CDR3 is built from 15 residues. The CDR3 loop is CASSIVHLSYNEQFF. As DNA, the CDR3 is TGTGCCAGTAGTATAGTTCACCTTTCCTACAATGAGCAGTTCTTC.

This clonotype was picked up a small number of times. The chain is built from TRBV19 and TRBJ2-3; no reliable D call. V shed 0 bases and J shed 5 bases, with 12 bases lying between them. CDR3 length equals 15 residues. Per the germline V gene, CDR1 is LNHDA and CDR2 is SQIVND (reference sequence). Here the CDR3 reads CASSIDQVRRDTQYF. CDR3 DNA sequence: TGTGCCAGTAGTATAGATCAGGTCAGGCGAGATACGCAGTATTTT.

This sequence joins TRBV7-9 and TRBJ1-2; 7 bases fit TRBD1. Germline trimming cut 5 bases from V and 11 bases from J; bases unmatched to any gene: 14. CDR3 length equals 14 residues. Germline values: CDR1 SEHNR, CDR2 FQNEAQ (reference sequence). The CDR3 region is CASSRQRGQSGYTF. CDR3 in DNA: TGTGCCAGCAGCCGCCAAAGGGGGCAGAGTGGTTACACCTTC.

This clonotype was seen more than once but under ten times. The rearrangement uses TRBV4-3 and TRBJ1-5; D not certain. CDR1 is LGHNA and CDR2 is YSLEER in the germline V gene. Trimming took off 8 bases at V and 9 bases at J, with 11 bases between the two ends. The CDR3 is made up of 11 amino acids. The CDR3 bases are TGCGCCAGCGGTTGGAATACGCCCCAGCATTTT. This translates into CASGWNTPQHF.

The genes are TRBV20-1 and TRBJ1-4; no clear D. This CDR3 has 14 amino acids. CDR1 and CDR2 from the germline V gene are DFQATT and SNEGSKA (reference sequence). The V gene lost 3 bases and the J gene lost 5 bases, with 13 bases spanning the gap. CDR3 residues: CSASDIGTNEKLFF. CDR3 coding DNA: TGCAGTGCTAGTGATATCGGAACAAATGAAAAACTGTTTTTT.

This rearrangement joins TRBV20-1 to TRBJ2-5; the match to TRBD2 covers 10 bases. CDR3 size: 14 residues. V was pared by 1 base and J by 4 bases, with 3 bases of the junction left unmatched. Germline assignment: CDR1 DFQATT and CDR2 SNEGSKA (reference sequence). The CDR3 DNA reads as TGCAGTGCTAGAGTAAGCGGGAGGGGAGAGACCCAGTACTTC. Translating it yields CSARVSGRGETQYF.

The table lists this clonotype with many counts. The chain is built from TRBV29-1 and TRBJ2-5; unclear D gene. CDR3 size: 10 residues. From germline, CDR1 is SQVTM and CDR2 ANQGSEA. Trimming took off 4 bases at V and 5 bases at J, with 5 bases between the two ends. This chain's CDR3 is CSVAVETQYF. CDR3 sequence (DNA): TGCAGCGTTGCAGTGGAGACCCAGTACTTC.

This clonotype was recorded a few times. This chain links TRBV7-3 with TRBJ2-7; no firm D call. Germline assignment: CDR1 SGHTA and CDR2 FQGTGA. V was cut by 5 bases and J by 4 bases, with 45 bases left in between. This CDR3 region has 24 residues. The CDR3 sequence is CASSHPFELSWADWGKPRNYEQYF. The CDR3 nucleotides are TGTGCCAGCAGCCACCCCTTCGAGCTAAGTTGGGCTGACTGGGGAAAACCACGGAATTACGAGCAGTACTTC.